This T cell receptor beta chain was retrieved from a study of response to subunit inactivated influenza vaccine. Study findings and constraints: Each seasonal influenza vaccination, the authors suggested, recruits few new T cells.

Each CDR3 protein is one row after TCRdb ran MiXCR on the RT-PCR reads. This table holds more than 500,000 distinct CDR3 sequences, about 10% found once. The sample holds a few counts of this clonotype. Its matching antigen is unknown. Germline assignment: CDR1 MNHEY and CDR2 SMNVEV (reference sequence). The length of the CDR3 is 14 residues. Trimming left V 5 bases short and J 0 bases short, with 11 bases between. The sample also formed part of further work on T cells expressing NK-cell markers. That publication notes: Generation of TCR beta cDNA was performed by 5'RACE template switching incorporating UMIs. Beta-chain profiling covered CD3+CD56+NKG2C+, CD3+CD56+NKG2C- and CD3+CD56-NKG2C+ sorted subsets. In a few donors, dominant clonotypes made up roughly 28.3-65% of CD3+CD56-NKG2C+ cells.

This clonotype was sampled from a man between 50 and 59 years old who received an inactivated influenza vaccine. The specimen was PBMCs from blood, collected on the day of vaccination. The J gene is TRBJ2-7, the V gene TRBV27, with a possible D match to TRBD1 (5 bases). The CDR3 DNA reads TGTGCCAGCAGTAGTAGGGGCATCTCCTACGAGCAGTACTTC. Its translation is CASSSRGISYEQYF.